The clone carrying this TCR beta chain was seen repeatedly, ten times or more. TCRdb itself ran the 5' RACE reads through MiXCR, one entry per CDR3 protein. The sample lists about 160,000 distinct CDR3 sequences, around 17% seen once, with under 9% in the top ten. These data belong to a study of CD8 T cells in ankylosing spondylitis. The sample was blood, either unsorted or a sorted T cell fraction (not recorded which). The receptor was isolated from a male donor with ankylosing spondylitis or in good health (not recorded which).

CDR3 in amino acids: CASRTEHSYNEQFF. The CDR3 DNA follows: TGTGCCAGCAGGACAGAGCACTCCTACAATGAGCAGTTCTTC. The chain joins TRBV6-1 to TRBJ2-1; possibly TRBD1 for D (5 bases). Trimming took 6 bases from V and 0 from J, leaving 9 bases between them. The germline V gene encodes CDR1 MNHNS and CDR2 SASEGT. The CDR3 totals 14 residues.